The following is a TCR beta chain sequence with its context. The antigen remains unidentified. Samples came from healthy bone marrow donors. This specimen comes from a study of cytomegalovirus exposure and HLA in healthy donors. Study-wide points: CMV serostatus stood as the only immune exposure information on hand. In vitro experiments confirmed that three CMV-associated chains were specific for CMV antigens. Overall, approximately 150 TCR beta chains were annotated as cytomegalovirus-associated.

The PCR contained 60 Vbeta and 13 Jbeta primers. Here immunoSEQ multiplex PCR was the method, and the copy in TCRdb shows in-frame clones only, minus some. The data contain more than 150,000 clones, more than 65% of them seen just once; the ten biggest clones take up 1.2%. Germline CDR1 is SGHNT and CDR2 is YYREEE (reference sequence). The CDR3 contains 15 residues. V was pared by 4 bases and J by 7 bases, with 11 bases of the junction left unmatched. What was sequenced was PBMCs. The TCR was taken from a girl aged 2-9 years in good health and CMV-seropositive. J is TRBJ1-2 and V is TRBV5-4; TRBD1 matches 9 bases. CDR3 residues: CASSPPGQGRGGYTF. The CDR3 DNA reads TGTGCCAGCAGCCCTCCGGGACAGGGTCGGGGTGGCTACACCTTC.